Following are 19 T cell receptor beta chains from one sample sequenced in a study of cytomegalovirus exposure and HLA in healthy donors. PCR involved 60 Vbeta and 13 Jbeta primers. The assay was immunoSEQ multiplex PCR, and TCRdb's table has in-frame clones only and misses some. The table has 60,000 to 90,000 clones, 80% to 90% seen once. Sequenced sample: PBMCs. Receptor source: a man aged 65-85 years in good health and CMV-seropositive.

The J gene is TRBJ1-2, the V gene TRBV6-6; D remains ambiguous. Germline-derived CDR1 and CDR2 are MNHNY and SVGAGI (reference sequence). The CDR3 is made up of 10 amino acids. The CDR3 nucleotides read TGTCTCGAGGCAGTGGATGGCTACACCTTC. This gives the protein CLEAVDGYTF.

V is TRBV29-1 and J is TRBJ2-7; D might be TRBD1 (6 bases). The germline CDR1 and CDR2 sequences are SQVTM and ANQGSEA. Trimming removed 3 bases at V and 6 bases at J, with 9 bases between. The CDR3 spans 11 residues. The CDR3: CSVEGAGEQYF. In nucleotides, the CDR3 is TGCAGCGTTGAGGGGGCGGGCGAGCAGTACTTC.

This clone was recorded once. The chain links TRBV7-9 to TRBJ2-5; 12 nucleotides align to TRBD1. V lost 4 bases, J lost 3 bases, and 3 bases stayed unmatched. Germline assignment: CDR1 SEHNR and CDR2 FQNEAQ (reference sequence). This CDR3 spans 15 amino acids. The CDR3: CASSSGQGAEETQYF. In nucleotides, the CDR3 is TGTGCCAGCAGCTCGGGACAGGGGGCGGAAGAGACCCAGTACTTC.

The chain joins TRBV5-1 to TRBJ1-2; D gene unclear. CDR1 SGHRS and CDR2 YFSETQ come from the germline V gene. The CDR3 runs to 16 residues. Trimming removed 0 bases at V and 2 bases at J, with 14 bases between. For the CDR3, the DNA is TGCGCCAGCAGCTTGGATGTGGGAGGGCACAACTATGGCTACACCTTC. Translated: CASSLDVGGHNYGYTF.

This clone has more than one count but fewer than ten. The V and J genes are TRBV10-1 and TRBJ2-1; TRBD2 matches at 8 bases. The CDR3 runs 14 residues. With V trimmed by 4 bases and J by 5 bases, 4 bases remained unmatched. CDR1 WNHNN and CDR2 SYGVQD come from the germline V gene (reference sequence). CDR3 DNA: TGCGCCAGCAGTGCGCGGCGGGGGGACAATGAGCAGTTCTTC. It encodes CASSARRGDNEQFF.

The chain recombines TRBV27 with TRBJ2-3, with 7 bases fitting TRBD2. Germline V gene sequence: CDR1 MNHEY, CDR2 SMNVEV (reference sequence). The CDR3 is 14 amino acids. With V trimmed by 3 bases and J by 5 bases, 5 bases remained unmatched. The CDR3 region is CASSFSGIIDTQYF. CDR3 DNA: TGTGCCAGCAGTTTCAGCGGGATCATAGATACGCAGTATTTT.

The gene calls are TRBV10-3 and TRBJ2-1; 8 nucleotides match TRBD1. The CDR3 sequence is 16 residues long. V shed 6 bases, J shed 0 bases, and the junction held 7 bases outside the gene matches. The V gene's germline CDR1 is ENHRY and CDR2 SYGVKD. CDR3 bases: TGTGCCATCAGCAGGGGGCGGGATAGCTCCTACAATGAGCAGTTCTTC. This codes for CAISRGRDSSYNEQFF.

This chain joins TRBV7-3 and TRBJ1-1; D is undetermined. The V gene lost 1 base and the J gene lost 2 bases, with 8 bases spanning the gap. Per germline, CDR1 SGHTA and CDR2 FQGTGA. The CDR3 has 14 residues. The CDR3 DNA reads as TGTGCCAGCAGCTTAATGGGAGGTAACACTGAAGCTTTCTTT. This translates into CASSLMGGNTEAFF. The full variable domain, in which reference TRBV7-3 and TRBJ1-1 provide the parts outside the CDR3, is GAGVSQTPSNKVTEKGKYVELRCDPISGHTALYWYRQSLGQGPEFLIYFQGTGAADDSGLPNDRFFAVRPEGSVSTLKIQRTERGDSAVYLCASSLMGGNTEAFFGQGTRLTVV.

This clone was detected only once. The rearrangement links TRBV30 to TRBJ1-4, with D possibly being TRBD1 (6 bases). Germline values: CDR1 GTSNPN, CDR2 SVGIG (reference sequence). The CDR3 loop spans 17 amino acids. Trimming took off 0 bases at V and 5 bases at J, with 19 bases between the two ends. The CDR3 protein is CAWSVLRAGENNEKLFF. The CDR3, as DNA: TGTGCCTGGAGTGTTCTTCGGGCAGGGGAAAACAATGAAAAACTGTTTTTT.

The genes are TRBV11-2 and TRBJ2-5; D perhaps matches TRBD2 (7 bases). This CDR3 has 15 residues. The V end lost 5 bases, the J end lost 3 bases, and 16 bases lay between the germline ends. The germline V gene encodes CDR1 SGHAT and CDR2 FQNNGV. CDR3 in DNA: TGTGCCAGCAGCGCAGCCGGGGGGCGGGAAGAGACCCAGTACTTC. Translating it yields CASSAAGGREETQYF.

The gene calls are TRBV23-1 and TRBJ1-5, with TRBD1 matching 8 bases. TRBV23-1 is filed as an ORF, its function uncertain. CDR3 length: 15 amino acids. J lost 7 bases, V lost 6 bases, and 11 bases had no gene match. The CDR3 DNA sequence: TGCGCCAGCAGAGCCAGGGGGCGGCTTTGGCAGCCCCAGCATTTT. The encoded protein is CASRARGRLWQPQHF.

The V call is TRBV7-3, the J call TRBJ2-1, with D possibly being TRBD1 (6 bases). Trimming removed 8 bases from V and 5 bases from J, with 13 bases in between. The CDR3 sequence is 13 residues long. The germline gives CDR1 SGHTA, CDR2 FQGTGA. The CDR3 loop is CASGAGVDNEQFF. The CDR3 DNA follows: TGTGCCAGCGGGGCAGGGGTGGACAATGAGCAGTTCTTC.

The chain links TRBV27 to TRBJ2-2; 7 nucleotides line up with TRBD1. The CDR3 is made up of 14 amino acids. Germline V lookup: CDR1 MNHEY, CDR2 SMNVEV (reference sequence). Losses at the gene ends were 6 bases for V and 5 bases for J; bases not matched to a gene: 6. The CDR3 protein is CASRRQGGTGELFF. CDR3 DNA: TGTGCCAGCAGGCGACAGGGTGGGACCGGGGAGCTGTTTTTT.

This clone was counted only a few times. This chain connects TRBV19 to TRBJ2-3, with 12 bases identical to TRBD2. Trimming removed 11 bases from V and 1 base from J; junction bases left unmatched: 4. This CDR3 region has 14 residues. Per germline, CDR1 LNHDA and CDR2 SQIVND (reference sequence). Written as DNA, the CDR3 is TGTGCCTCCAGGACTAGCGGGGGCACAGATACGCAGTATTTT. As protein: CASRTSGGTDTQYF.

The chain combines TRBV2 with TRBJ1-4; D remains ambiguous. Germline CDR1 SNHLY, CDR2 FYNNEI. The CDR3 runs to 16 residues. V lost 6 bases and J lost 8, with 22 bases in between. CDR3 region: CASSYIDFASQEKLFF. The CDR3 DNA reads TGTGCCAGCAGCTATATTGACTTCGCGTCCCAGGAAAAACTGTTTTTT.

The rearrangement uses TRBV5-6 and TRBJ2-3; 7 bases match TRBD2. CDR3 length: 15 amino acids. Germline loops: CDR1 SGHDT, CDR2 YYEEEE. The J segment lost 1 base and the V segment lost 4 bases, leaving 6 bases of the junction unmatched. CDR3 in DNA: TGTGCCAGCAGCCGCCGGGGGGACGGCACAGATACGCAGTATTTT. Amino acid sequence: CASSRRGDGTDTQYF.

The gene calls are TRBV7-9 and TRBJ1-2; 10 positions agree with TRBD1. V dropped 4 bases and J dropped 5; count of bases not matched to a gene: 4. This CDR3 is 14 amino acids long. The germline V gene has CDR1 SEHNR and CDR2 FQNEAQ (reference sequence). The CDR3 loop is CASSSGQGVYGYTF. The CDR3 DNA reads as TGTGCCAGCAGCTCCGGACAGGGGGTTTATGGCTACACCTTC.

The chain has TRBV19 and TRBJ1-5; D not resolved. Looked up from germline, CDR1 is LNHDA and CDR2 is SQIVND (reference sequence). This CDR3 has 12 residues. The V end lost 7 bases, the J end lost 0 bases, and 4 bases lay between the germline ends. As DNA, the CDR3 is TGTGCCAGTAACGGTAGCAATCAGCCCCAGCATTTT. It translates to CASNGSNQPQHF. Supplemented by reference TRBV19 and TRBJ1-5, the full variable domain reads DGGITQSPKYLFRKEGQNVTLSCEQNLNHDAMYWYRQDPGQGLRLIYYSQIVNDFQKGDIAEGYSVSREKKESFPLTVTSAQKNPTAFYLCASNGSNQPQHFGDGTRLSIL.

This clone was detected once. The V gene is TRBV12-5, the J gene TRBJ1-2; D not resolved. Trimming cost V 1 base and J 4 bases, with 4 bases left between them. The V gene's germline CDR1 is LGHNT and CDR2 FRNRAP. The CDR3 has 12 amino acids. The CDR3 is CASGLGSYGYTF. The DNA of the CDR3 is TGTGCTAGTGGTTTGGGCAGCTATGGCTACACCTTC.